This T cell receptor (beta chain) comes out of a study of T-cell reconstitution after alpha-beta-depleted transplantation in children. Unmatched junction bases numbered 3, after V lost 5 bases and J lost 2 bases. The CDR3 consists of 14 residues. Per the germline V gene, CDR1 is LNHDA and CDR2 is SQIVND (reference sequence). TCRbeta library preparation incorporated unique molecular identifiers. In TCRdb, the PCR reads were re-called with MiXCR into one record per CDR3 protein. In the table there are about 240,000 distinct CDR3 sequences, approximately 12% of which are singletons. The chain employs TRBV19 and TRBJ1-5; 7 bases are shared with TRBD1. The sequence came from a human donor who donated a stem cell graft to a child with acute lymphoblastic leukemia. The sequenced sample was PBMCs from the stem cell graft donor, obtained from the stem cell graft. The CDR3 is CASSGGQGNQPQHF. DNA of the CDR3: TGTGCCAGTAGTGGTGGACAGGGCAATCAGCCCCAGCATTTT.